This T cell receptor (beta chain) was captured by sequencing in a study of T cell changes during pregnancy in multiple sclerosis. This table comes from immunoSEQ multiplex PCR, and its TCRdb copy is limited to in-frame clones, with some not included. The sample yields some 54,000 clones, 93% seen once. The receptor comes from a female donor with multiple sclerosis, enrolled in a pregnancy study. The material was peripheral blood, obtained after pregnancy.

The CDR3 loop reads CASSDGEAGELFF. The CDR3 DNA reads as TGTGCCAGCAGTGATGGGGAGGCCGGGGAGCTGTTTTTT. The chain joins TRBV21-1 to TRBJ2-2; TRBD2, as called in the table, went unchecked against the DNA. TRBV21-1 corresponds to a pseudogene. The CDR3 runs to 13 residues.